This T cell receptor beta chain came from a study of shared clonotypes between healthy human individuals. Overall study context: Three plates were used per donor for CD4 naive, three for CD4 memory, two for CD8 naive and one for CD8 memory.

This CDR3 contains 16 residues. Looked up from germline, CDR1 is LNHDA and CDR2 is SQIVND (reference sequence). Trimming removed 0 bases from V and 2 bases from J; junction bases left unmatched: 4. Study results and limitations: Naive CD4 clonotype sharing across a few donors was about 5%. When compared with the clonotypes that were shared by all four sorted-subset donors, the non-shared clonotypes turned out to have lower generation probabilities.

For sorted subsets, 150 to 200 ng DNA per replicate equaled some 27,000 T cell genomes. Here immunoSEQ multiplex PCR was the method, and the copy in TCRdb shows in-frame clones only, minus some. This table has 2 million to 2.5 million clones, 93% appearing once. For this clone: Its antigen remains unidentified.

The source of this sequence is a man between 18 and 29 years old in good health. Some clones in this sample may be carry-over from other donors' samples. The V call is TRBV19, the J call TRBJ2-7; 10 bases map to TRBD2. Sequenced material: naive CD4+ T cells from PBMCs. Noted subset: CD45RA+ positively selected. CDR3 DNA sequence: TGTGCCAGTAGTATAGATGCGAGCGGGAGGGCCTACGAGCAGTACTTC. Translation gives CASSIDASGRAYEQYF.